One sample yielded the 8 T cell receptor beta chains listed below, sequenced in a study of T cells in Graves' hyperthyroidism and ophthalmopathy. TCR beta CDR3 regions were amplified from RNA transcripts. Using the HTBI primer set, a first-round RT-PCR was run on the TCR CDR3. One entry per CDR3 protein, called by TCRdb with MiXCR from the multiplex PCR reads. This table has 600,000 to 650,000 distinct CDR3 sequences, roughly 17% appearing once. Sequences were obtained from blood. These receptors were collected from a woman in her 30s with Graves' hyperthyroidism.

The chain uses TRBV7-8 and TRBJ2-4, with D unclear. CDR3 length: 19 residues. The V gene's germline CDR1 is SGHVS and CDR2 FQNEAQ. The ends were cut back, 5 bases at V and 0 bases at J, with 23 bases in the middle. The CDR3 DNA follows: TGTGCCAGCAGCCTTATGAGATCGAATGCACCTCTAGCCAAAAACATTCAGTACTTC. Its translation is CASSLMRSNAPLAKNIQYF.

Worth noting for this clonotype: A much more abundant neighbour one base away suggests this may be a read error. CDR3 in amino acids: CACKPRHSSYEQYF. The CDR3 DNA sequence: TGTGCCTGCAAACCGCGGCATTCCTCCTACGAGCAGTACTTC. The V and J genes are TRBV12-3 or TRBV12-4 and TRBJ2-7; unclear D gene. There are 14 residues in the CDR3. With 11 bases removed from V and 0 bases from J, the gap between germline ends came to 17 bases.

The sample holds a few counts of this clonotype. This rearrangement joins TRBV13 to TRBJ1-2; unclear D gene. The V and J ends lost 0 bases and 1 base respectively, with 9 bases between them. This CDR3 has 15 amino acids. Germline V CDR1 and CDR2: PRHDT, FYEKMQ (reference sequence). The DNA for the CDR3 is TGTGCCAGCAGCTTAGGACAGCAGATTAACTATGGCTACACCTTC. Encoded protein: CASSLGQQINYGYTF.

The sample holds many counts of this clonotype. The V gene is TRBV7-9, the J gene TRBJ2-7, with D possibly called TRBD1 or TRBD2 (5 bases each). Germline CDR1 SEHNR, CDR2 FQNEAQ (reference sequence). Trimming cost V 5 bases and J 5 bases, with 16 bases left between them. The CDR3 loop spans 14 amino acids. The CDR3 DNA reads as TGTGCCAGCAGCCTTACCGGGACCTCGAACGAGCAGTACTTC. This sequence encodes CASSLTGTSNEQYF.

Written as DNA, the CDR3 is TGCAGCGCCACCGGGCCCCCTCGGGACTACGAGCAGTACTTC. Encoded protein: CSATGPPRDYEQYF. The chain recombines TRBV29-1 with TRBJ2-7, with D perhaps matching TRBD2 (5 bases). This CDR3 region has 14 residues. Looked up from germline, CDR1 is SQVTM and CDR2 is ANQGSEA. V lost 7 bases and J 3 bases, leaving 19 bases between the germline ends.

This clonotype appeared many times. The chain recombines TRBV19 with TRBJ2-7; TRBD2 matches at 8 bases. CDR3 length equals 14 residues. V lost 3 bases, J lost 4 bases, and 5 bases stayed unmatched. Germline V gene sequence: CDR1 LNHDA, CDR2 SQIVND (reference sequence). CDR3 sequence (DNA): TGTGCCAGTAGTATGGGACTAGGAGGGTACGAGCAGTACTTC. It yields the protein CASSMGLGGYEQYF.

This clonotype turned up a few times. The chain has TRBV2 and TRBJ1-2, with a weak D call TRBD1 (5 bases). Germline V gene data show CDR1 as SNHLY and CDR2 as FYNNEI. This CDR3 is 14 amino acids long. With 5 bases removed from V and 8 bases from J, the gap between germline ends came to 18 bases. CDR3 coding DNA: TGTGCCAGCAGTTCACCCCGGGGACCGAGGGGCTACACCTTC. It codes for CASSSPRGPRGYTF.

V and J are TRBV11-3 and TRBJ1-2, with TRBD1 identical over 11 bases. Germline lookup yields CDR1 SGHNT and CDR2 YENEEA. The CDR3 runs to 15 residues. V lost 1 base and J lost 4; bases outside the gene matches: 2. The DNA for the CDR3 is TGTGCCAGCAGCTTAGGGACAGGGGGCCTCTATGGCTACACCTTC. Protein: CASSLGTGGLYGYTF. Supplemented by reference TRBV11-3 and TRBJ1-2, the full variable domain reads EAGVVQSPRYKIIEKKQPVAFWCNPISGHNTLYWYLQNLGQGPELLIRYENEEAVDDSQLPKDRFSAERLKGVDSTLKIQPAELGDSAVYLCASSLGTGGLYGYTFGSGTRLTVV.